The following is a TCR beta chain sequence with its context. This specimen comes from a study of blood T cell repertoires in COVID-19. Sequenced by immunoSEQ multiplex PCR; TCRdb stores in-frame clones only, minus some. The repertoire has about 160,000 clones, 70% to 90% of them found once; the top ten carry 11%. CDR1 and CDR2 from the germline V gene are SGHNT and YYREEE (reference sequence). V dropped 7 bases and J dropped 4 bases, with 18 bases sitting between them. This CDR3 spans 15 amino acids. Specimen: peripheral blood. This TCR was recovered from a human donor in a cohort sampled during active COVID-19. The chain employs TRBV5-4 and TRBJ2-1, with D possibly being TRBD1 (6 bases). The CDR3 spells CASRPVQGLYNEQFF. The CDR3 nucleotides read TGTGCCAGCCGACCAGTACAGGGTTTATACAATGAGCAGTTCTTC. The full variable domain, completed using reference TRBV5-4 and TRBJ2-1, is ETGVTQSPTHLIKTRGQQVTLRCSSQSGHNTVSWYQQALGQGPQFIFQYYREEENGRGNFPPRFSGLQFPNYSSELNVNALELDDSALYLCASRPVQGLYNEQFFGPGTRLTVL.